This entry lists 8 T cell receptor beta chains sequenced from one sample in a study of blood T cell repertoires in COVID-19. Using immunoSEQ multiplex PCR, the repertoire was profiled, and TCRdb retains in-frame clones only, with some absent. The profile covers 87,000 or so clones, with around 87% appearing a single time and 4.5% to 5.5% taken by the ten largest. Sequencing used peripheral blood. These receptors all come from a woman aged 80 or over with acute or convalescent COVID-19.

The genes are TRBV19 and TRBJ1-1; D unclear. V was pared by 5 bases and J by 0 bases, with 16 bases between. This CDR3 contains 16 residues. CDR1 and CDR2 (germline): LNHDA, SQIVND (reference sequence). CDR3 nucleotide sequence: TGTGCCAGTAGTCCCCGAGTCGGCAGGATGAACACTGAAGCTTTCTTT. Its translation is CASSPRVGRMNTEAFF.

As to this clone: The junction differs from germline at one of its ends, possibly a read error. The J gene is TRBJ1-2, the V gene TRBV6-5, with a weak D call TRBD1 (6 bases). This CDR3 is built from 13 residues. CDR1 MNHEY and CDR2 SVGAGI come from the germline V gene. CDR3 region: CASRQDRQDPVGF. DNA for the CDR3: TGTGCCAGCAGGCAAGACCGACAGGACCCGGTGGGCTTC.

The chain employs TRBV7-2 and TRBJ2-5; possible D gene TRBD1, 5 bases. V was clipped by 0 bases and J by 5 bases, with 10 bases between them. CDR1 SGHTA and CDR2 FQGNSA come from the germline V gene. This CDR3 comprises 14 residues. The CDR3, as DNA: TGTGCCAGCAGCTTAGCGGGGCATTCGGAGACCCAGTACTTC. Its protein is CASSLAGHSETQYF.

V usage is TRBV25-1 and J usage is TRBJ1-2, with D uncertain. The germline CDR1 and CDR2 sequences are MGHDK and SYGVNS. The CDR3 extends over 12 amino acids. V was clipped by 4 bases and J by 5 bases, with 8 bases between them. This CDR3 reads CASSGLGYGYTF. The CDR3 DNA is TGTGCCAGCAGTGGACTAGGGTATGGCTACACCTTC.

The genes are TRBV24-1 and TRBJ2-7, with D possibly TRBD2 on 5 matching bases. Trimming pared 3 bases from V and 1 base from J, leaving 18 bases between. The CDR3 consists of 17 residues. Germline V lookup: CDR1 KGHDR, CDR2 SFDVKD. The DNA of the CDR3 is TGTGCCACCAGTGATCGGGGTACCCTATTCTTTTCCTACGAGCAGTACTTC. Amino acids: CATSDRGTLFFSYEQYF.

This clone was found once. The chain links TRBV7-9 to TRBJ1-5; 7 bases map to TRBD1. Germline V gives CDR1 SEHNR, CDR2 FQNEAQ (reference sequence). Trimming at V came to 1 base and at J to 4 bases, leaving 10 bases not matched to a gene. The CDR3 totals 17 residues. CDR3 in amino acids: CASSLDLAGGRNQPQHF. Written as DNA, the CDR3 is TGTGCCAGCAGCTTAGATCTTGCAGGGGGGAGGAATCAGCCCCAGCATTTT.

This chain links TRBV19 with TRBJ2-7; 7 positions agree with TRBD2. J was trimmed by 7 bases and V by 2 bases; bases with no gene match: 5. The CDR3 has 13 residues. In germline, CDR1 is LNHDA, CDR2 SQIVND (reference sequence). CDR3 nucleotide sequence: TGTGCCAGTAGTATAACCCTACTAGCGGAGCAGTACTTC. It is translated as CASSITLLAEQYF.

J is TRBJ1-1 and V is TRBV7-2, with D possibly TRBD1 on 5 matching bases. The CDR3 covers 13 residues. Between the trimmed V and J ends, which lost 4 bases and 7 bases, there was a span of 13 bases. Germline V CDR1 and CDR2: SGHTA, FQGNSA. The CDR3 coding sequence is TGTGCCAGCAGCTCGCGACAGAATAGTGAAGCTTTCTTT. It specifies CASSSRQNSEAFF.